This T cell receptor beta chain was identified during a study of T cells in Graves' hyperthyroidism and ophthalmopathy. TCR beta CDR3 sequences were amplified from RNA transcripts. With the HTBI primer set, the TCR CDR3 went through a first round of RT-PCR. Via MiXCR, TCRdb re-called the multiplex PCR reads, giving one row per CDR3 protein. Here the sample spans more than 300,000 distinct CDR3 sequences, around a sixth being singletons. V lost 8 bases, J lost 5 bases, and 12 bases stayed unmatched. This CDR3 spans 16 amino acids. Germline CDR1 LGHNT, CDR2 FRNRAP. The clonotype comes from a young man with Graves' ophthalmopathy. The chain joins TRBV12-5 to TRBJ2-1, with 10 bases fitting TRBD1. Sequenced material: blood. In DNA, the CDR3 is TGTGCTAGTACAGTTTATCGGGACAGGGGAGACAATGAGCAGTTCTTC. It encodes CASTVYRDRGDNEQFF. The full variable domain, its missing parts supplied by reference TRBV12-5 and TRBJ2-1, is DARVTQTPRHKVTEMGQEVTMRCQPILGHNTVFWYRQTMMQGLELLAYFRNRAPLDDSGMPKDRFSAEMPDATLATLKIQPSEPRDSAVYFCASTVYRDRGDNEQFFGPGTRLTVL.